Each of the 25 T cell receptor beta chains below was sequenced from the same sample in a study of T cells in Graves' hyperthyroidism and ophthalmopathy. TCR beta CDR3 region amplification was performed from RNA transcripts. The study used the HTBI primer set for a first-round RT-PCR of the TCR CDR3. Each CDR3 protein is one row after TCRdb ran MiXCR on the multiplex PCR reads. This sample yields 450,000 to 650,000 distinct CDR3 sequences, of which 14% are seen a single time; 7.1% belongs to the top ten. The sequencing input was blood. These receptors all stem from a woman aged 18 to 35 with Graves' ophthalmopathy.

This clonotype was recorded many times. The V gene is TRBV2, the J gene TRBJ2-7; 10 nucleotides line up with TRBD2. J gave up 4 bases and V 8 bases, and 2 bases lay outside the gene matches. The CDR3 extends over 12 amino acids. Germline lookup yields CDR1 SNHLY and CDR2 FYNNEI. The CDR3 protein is CASGGLAYEQYF. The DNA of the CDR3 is TGTGCCAGCGGGGGACTAGCGTACGAGCAGTACTTC.

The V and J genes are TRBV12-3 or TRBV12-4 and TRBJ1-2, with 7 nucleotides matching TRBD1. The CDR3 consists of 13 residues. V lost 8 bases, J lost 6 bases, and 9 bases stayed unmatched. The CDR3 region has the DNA TGTGCCAGCCTCGGAGGGACAGAGGATGGCTACACCTTC. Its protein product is CASLGGTEDGYTF.

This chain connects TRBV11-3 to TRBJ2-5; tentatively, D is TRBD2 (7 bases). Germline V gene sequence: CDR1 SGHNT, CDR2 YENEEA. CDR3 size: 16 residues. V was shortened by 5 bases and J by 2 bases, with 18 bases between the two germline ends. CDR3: CASSRLAGGAQETQYF. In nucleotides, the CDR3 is TGTGCCAGCAGCCGCCTGGCTGGGGGGGCTCAAGAGACCCAGTACTTC.

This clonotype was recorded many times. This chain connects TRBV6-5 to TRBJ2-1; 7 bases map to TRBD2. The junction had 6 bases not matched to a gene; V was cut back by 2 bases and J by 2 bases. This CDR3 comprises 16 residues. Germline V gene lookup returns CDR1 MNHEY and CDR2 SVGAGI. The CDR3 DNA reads TGTGCCAGCAGTTACCAGGGCGGGAGTCCCTACAATGAGCAGTTCTTC. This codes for CASSYQGGSPYNEQFF.

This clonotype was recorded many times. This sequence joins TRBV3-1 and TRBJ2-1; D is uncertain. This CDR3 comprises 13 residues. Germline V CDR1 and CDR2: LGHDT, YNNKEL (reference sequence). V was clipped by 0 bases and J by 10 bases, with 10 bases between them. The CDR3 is CASSQDIRFEQFF. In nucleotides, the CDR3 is TGTGCCAGCAGCCAAGATATACGATTCGAGCAGTTCTTC.

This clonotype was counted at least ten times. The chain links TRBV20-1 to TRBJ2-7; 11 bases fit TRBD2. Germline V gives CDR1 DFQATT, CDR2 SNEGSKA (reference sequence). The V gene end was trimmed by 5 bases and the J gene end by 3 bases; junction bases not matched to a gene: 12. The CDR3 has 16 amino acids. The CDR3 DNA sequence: TGCAGTGCTCGAGGGGAACTAGCGGGAGCATACTACGAGCAGTACTTC. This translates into CSARGELAGAYYEQYF.

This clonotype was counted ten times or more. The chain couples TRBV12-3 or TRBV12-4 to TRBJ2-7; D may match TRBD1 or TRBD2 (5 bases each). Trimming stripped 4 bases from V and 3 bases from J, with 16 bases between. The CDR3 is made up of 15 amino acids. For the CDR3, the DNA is TGTGCCAGCAGTTACCGGGACGTAGGGCACTACGAGCAGTACTTC. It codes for CASSYRDVGHYEQYF.

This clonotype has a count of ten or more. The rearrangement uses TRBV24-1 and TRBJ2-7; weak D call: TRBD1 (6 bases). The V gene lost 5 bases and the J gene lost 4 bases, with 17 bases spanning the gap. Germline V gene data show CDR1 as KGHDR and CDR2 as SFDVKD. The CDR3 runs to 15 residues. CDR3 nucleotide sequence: TGTGCCACCAGTGTGGGTAGGACAGACCTTTACGAGCAGTACTTC. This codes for CATSVGRTDLYEQYF.

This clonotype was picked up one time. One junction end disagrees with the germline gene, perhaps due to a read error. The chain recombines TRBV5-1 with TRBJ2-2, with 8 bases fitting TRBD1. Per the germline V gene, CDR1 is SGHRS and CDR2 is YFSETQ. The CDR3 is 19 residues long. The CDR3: CASSLSQGAVTRRTGELFF. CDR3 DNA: TGTGCCAGCAGCTTGTCGCAGGGGGCTGTAACAAGGAGGACCGGGGAGCTGTTTTTT.

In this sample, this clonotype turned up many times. This CDR3 reads CASSPASGYGYTF. As DNA, the CDR3 is TGTGCCAGCAGCCCTGCTTCGGGGTATGGCTACACCTTC. The genes are TRBV6-1 and TRBJ1-2; D remains ambiguous. The V end lost 6 bases, the J end lost 5 bases, and 13 bases lay between the germline ends. The CDR3 is made up of 13 amino acids. The germline gives CDR1 MNHNS, CDR2 SASEGT.

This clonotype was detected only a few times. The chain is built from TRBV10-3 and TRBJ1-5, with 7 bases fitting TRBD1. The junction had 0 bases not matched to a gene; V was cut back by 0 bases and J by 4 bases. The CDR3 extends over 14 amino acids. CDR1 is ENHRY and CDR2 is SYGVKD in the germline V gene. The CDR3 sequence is CAISESTGNQPQHF. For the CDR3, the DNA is TGTGCCATCAGTGAGTCGACAGGGAATCAGCCCCAGCATTTT.

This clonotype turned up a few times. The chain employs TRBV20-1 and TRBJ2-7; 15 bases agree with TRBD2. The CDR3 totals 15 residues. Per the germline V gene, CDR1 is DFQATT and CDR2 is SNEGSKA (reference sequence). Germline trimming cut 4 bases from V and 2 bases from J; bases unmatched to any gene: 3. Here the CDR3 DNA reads TGCAGTGCTACAGGGACTAGCGGGAGGACCTACGAGCAGTACTTC. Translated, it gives CSATGTSGRTYEQYF.

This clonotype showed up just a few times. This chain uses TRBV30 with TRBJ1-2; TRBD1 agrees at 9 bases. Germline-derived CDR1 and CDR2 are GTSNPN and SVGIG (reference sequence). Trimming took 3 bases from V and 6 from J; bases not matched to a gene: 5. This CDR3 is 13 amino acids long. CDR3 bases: TGTGCCTGGAGCCTTACAGGGGGCGATGGCTACACCTTC. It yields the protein CAWSLTGGDGYTF.

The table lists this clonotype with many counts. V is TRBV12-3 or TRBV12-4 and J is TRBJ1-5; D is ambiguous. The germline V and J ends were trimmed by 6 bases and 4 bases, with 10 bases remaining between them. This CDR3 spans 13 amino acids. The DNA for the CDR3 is TGTGCCAGCAGCAACTATTGGAATCAGCCCCAGCATTTT. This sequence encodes CASSNYWNQPQHF.

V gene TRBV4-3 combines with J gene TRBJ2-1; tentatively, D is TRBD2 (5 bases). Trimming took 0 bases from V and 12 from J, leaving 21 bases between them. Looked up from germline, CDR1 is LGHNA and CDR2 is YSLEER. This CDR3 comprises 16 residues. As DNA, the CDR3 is TGCGCCAGCAGCCAAGATGTCGGGTCCTTTGAGGGTTGGCAGTTCTTC. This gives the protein CASSQDVGSFEGWQFF.

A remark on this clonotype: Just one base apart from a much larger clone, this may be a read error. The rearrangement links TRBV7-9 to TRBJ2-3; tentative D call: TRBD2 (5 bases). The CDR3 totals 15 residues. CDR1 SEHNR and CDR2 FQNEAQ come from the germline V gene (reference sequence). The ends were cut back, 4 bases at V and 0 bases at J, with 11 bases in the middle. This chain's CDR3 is CASSSGLISTDTQYF. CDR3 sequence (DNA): TGTGCCAGCAGCTCCGGACTGATAAGCACAGATACGCAGTATTTT.

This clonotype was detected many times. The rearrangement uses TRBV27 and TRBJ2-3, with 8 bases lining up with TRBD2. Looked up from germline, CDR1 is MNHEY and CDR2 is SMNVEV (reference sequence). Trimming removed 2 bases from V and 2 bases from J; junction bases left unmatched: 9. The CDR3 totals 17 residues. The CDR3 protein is CASSLTGGGWATDTQYF. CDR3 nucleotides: TGTGCCAGCAGTTTAACGGGGGGGGGGTGGGCCACAGATACGCAGTATTTT.

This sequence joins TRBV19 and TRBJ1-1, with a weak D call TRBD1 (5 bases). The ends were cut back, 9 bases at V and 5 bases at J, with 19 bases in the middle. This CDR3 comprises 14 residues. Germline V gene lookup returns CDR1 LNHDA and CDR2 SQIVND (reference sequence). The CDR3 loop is CASYHTAGGTEAFF. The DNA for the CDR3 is TGTGCCAGCTATCATACCGCGGGGGGGACTGAAGCTTTCTTT.

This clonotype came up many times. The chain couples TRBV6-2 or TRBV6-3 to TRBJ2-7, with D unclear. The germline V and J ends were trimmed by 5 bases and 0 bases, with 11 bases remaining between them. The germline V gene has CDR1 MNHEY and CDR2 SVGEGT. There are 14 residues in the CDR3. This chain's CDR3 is CASSSLPPSYEQYF. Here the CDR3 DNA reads TGTGCCAGCAGTAGCCTACCCCCCTCCTACGAGCAGTACTTC.

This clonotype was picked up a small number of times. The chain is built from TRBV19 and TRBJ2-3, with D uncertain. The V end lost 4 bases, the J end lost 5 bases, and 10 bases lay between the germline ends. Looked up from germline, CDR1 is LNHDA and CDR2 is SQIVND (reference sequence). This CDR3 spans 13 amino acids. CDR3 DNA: TGTGCCAGTAGTACCAACCCGAGAGATACGCAGTATTTT. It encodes CASSTNPRDTQYF.

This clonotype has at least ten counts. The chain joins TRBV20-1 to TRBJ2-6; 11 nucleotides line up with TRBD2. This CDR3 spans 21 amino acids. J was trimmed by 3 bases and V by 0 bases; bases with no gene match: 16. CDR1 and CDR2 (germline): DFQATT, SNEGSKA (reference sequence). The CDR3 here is CSARDLVGVRLAGYGANVLTF. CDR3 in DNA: TGCAGTGCTAGAGATCTCGTAGGAGTGAGACTAGCGGGGTATGGGGCCAACGTCCTGACTTTC.

CDR3 region: CATSRDWTGVRQPQHF. The DNA for the CDR3 is TGTGCCACCAGCAGAGATTGGACAGGGGTGAGGCAGCCCCAGCATTTT. The rearrangement joins TRBV15 to TRBJ1-5; TRBD1 matches at 9 bases. Trimming at V came to 0 bases and at J to 7 bases, leaving 7 bases not matched to a gene. CDR3 length equals 16 residues. The germline CDR1 and CDR2 sequences are LNHNV and YYDKDF (reference sequence).

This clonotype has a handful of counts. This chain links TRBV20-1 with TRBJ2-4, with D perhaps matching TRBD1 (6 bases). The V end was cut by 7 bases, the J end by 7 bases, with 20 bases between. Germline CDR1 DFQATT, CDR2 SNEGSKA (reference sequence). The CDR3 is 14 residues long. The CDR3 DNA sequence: TGCAGTGTTCCCACCAGGGGCTTTGATAACATTCAGTACTTC. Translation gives CSVPTRGFDNIQYF.

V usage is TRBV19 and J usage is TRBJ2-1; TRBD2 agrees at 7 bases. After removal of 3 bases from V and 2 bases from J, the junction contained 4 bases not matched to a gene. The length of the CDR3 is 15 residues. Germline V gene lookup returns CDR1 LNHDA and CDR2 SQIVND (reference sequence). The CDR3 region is CASSIAGVPYNEQFF. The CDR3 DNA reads TGTGCCAGTAGTATCGCGGGAGTGCCCTACAATGAGCAGTTCTTC. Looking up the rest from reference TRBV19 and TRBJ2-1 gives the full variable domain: DGGITQSPKYLFRKEGQNVTLSCEQNLNHDAMYWYRQDPGQGLRLIYYSQIVNDFQKGDIAEGYSVSREKKESFPLTVTSAQKNPTAFYLCASSIAGVPYNEQFFGPGTRLTVL.

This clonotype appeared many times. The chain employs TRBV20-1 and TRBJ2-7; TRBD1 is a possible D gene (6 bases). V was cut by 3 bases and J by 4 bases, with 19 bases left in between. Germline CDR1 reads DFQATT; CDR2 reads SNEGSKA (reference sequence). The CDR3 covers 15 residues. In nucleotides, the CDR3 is TGCAGTGCTAGTCCCAGGCGGACAGTGGGATACGAGCAGTACTTC. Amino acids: CSASPRRTVGYEQYF.